The following is a T cell receptor beta chain sequence with its context. Its specificity is not known. The germline gives CDR1 SGHAT, CDR2 FQNNGV. The CDR3 runs to 17 residues. J gave up 2 bases and V 0 bases, and 4 bases lay outside the gene matches. The use of a sample-barcoded 5' primer and a J-beta primer mix characterized a second PCR of roughly 7 to 12 cycles. From each sample, at least 3 million paired-end reads containing CDR3 were obtained. MiXCR, run by TCRdb on the 5' RACE reads, gives a single entry per CDR3 protein. The sample carries 600,000 or so distinct CDR3 sequences, approximately 30% recorded once. The entry originates in a study of blood T cells in healthy people across ages. Overall study results and limits: Age brought a roughly linear fall in TCR beta diversity measured per million T cells.

The chain has TRBV11-2 and TRBJ2-1, with 10 positions matching TRBD2. The material sequenced was blood. This clonotype was sampled from a woman aged 80 or over in good health. The CDR3 nucleotides read TGTGCCAGCAGCTTAGAAGCTAGCGGGAGCCCCTACAATGAGCAGTTCTTC. Its protein is CASSLEASGSPYNEQFF.